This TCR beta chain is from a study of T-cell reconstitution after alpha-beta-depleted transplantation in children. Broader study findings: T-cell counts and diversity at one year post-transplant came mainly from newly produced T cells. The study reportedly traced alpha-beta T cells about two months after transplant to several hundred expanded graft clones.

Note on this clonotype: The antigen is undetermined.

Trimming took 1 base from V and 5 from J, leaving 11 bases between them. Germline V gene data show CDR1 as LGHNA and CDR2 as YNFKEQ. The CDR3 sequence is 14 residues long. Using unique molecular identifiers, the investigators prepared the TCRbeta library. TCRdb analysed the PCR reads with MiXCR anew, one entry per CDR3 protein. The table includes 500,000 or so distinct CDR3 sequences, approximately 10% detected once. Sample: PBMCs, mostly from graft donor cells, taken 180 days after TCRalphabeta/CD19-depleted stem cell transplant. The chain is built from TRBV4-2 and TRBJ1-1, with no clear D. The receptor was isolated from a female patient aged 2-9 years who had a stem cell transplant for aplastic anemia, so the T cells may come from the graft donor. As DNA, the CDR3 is TGTGCCAGCAGCCAAGGTGGGGTGAGGACTGAAGCTTTCTTT. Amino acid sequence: CASSQGGVRTEAFF.